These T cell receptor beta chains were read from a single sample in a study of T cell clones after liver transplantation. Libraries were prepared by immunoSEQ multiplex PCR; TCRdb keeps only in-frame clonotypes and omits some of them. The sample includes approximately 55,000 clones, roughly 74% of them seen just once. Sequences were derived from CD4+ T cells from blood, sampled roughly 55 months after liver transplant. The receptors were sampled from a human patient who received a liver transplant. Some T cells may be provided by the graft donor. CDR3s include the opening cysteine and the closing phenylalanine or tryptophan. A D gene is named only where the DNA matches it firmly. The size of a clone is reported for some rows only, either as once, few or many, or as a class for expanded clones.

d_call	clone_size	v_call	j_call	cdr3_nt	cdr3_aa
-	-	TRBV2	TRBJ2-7	TGTGCCAGCAGTTACTACCAACTGGGTAGGGGCGAGCAGTACTTC	CASSYYQLGRGEQYF
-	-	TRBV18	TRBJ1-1	TGTGCCAGCTCACCATTTGACAGCCGGAACACTGAAGCTTTCTTT	CASSPFDSRNTEAFF
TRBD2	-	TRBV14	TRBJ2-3	TGTGCCAGCAGCCATTTCCGGGACTATCGCACAGATACGCAGTATTTT	CASSHFRDYRTDTQYF
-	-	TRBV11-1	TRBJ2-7	TGTGCCAGCAGCTTATCATCTGTAGCCCACGAGCAGTACTTC	CASSLSSVAHEQYF
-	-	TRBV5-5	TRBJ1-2	TGTGCCAGCAGCTTGGTAGGAGTCCTAAACTATGGCTACACCTTC	CASSLVGVLNYGYTF
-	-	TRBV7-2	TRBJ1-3	TGTGCCAGCTCAGGGAGGGCAGCCCACTCTGGAAACACCATATATTTT	CASSGRAAHSGNTIYF
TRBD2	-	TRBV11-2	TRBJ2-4	TGTGCCAGCAGCTTAGTCGCGGGGGGCTCCAAAAACATTCAGTACTTC	CASSLVAGGSKNIQYF
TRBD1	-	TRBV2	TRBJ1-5	TGTGCCAGCTGCGGTGGGGACAGTAGCAATCAGCCCCAGCATTTT	CASCGGDSSNQPQHF
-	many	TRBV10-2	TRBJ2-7	TGCGCCAGCGTGTTGGACAGATCCTCCTACGAGCAGTACTTC	CASVLDRSSYEQYF
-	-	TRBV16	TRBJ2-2	TGTGCCAGCAGCCAATGGAGAGGAACAGGGACCGGGGAGCTGTTTTTT	CASSQWRGTGTGELFF
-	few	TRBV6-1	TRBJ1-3	TGTGCCAGCAGTGAAAGGGCAACTAGGCCTCTAGGAAACACCATATATTTT	CASSERATRPLGNTIYF
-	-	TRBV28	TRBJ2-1	TGTGCCAGCACCCACTTTACGGGCAGGGGATACAATGAGCAGTTCTTC	CASTHFTGRGYNEQFF
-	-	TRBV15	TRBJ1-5	TGTGCCACCAGCAGCAGGACCACAGGTCAGCCCCAGCATTTT	CATSSRTTGQPQHF
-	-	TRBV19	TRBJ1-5	TGTGCCAGTAGTCCCCAGGGACCCAGCAATCAGCCCCAGCATTTT	CASSPQGPSNQPQHF
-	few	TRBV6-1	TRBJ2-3	TGTGCCAGCAGCAGGGGCCCAGATACGCAGTATTTT	CASSRGPDTQYF
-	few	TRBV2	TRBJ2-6	TGTGCCAGCACCGACGGAATCTCTGGGGCCAACGTCCTGACTTTC	CASTDGISGANVLTF
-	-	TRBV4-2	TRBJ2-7	TGTGCCAGCAGCCAAGAAAGGGGCCTCCCAGTTAACTTC	CASSQERGLPVNF
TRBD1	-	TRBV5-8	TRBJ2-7	TGTGCCAGCAGATTAACCGGGACAGGCTCCTACGAGCAGTACTTC	CASRLTGTGSYEQYF
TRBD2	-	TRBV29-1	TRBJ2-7	TGCAGCGTTGTAGGGACTAGCGGGGGGAACGAGCAGTACTTC	CSVVGTSGGNEQYF
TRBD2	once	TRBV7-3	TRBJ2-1	TGTGCCAGCAGCTTAAGCGGGGGGGCGAATGAGCAGTTCTTC	CASSLSGGANEQFF
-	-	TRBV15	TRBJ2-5	TGTGCCACCAGCAGAGACCGGTCTGTGGAGACCCAGTACTTC	CATSRDRSVETQYF
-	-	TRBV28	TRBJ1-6	TGTGCCAGCAGTTTCGGGACCCATGGGGCACCCCTCCACTTT	CASSFGTHGAPLHF